Following are 30 T cell receptor beta chains from one sample sequenced in a study of blood T cell repertoires in COVID-19. Method: immunoSEQ multiplex PCR; TCRdb's copy keeps in-frame clones and lacks some. Of under 250,000 clones detected, 80% to 90% appear once; the ten largest clones hold around 6.5%. The sequencing sample was made of peripheral blood. Source of these receptors: a man between 60 and 75 years old with acute or convalescent COVID-19.

The chain uses TRBV19 and TRBJ1-4; 8 bases are shared with TRBD1. Germline V gives CDR1 LNHDA, CDR2 SQIVND (reference sequence). This CDR3 spans 15 amino acids. After removal of 8 bases from V and 6 bases from J, the junction contained 11 bases not matched to a gene. The CDR3 coding sequence is TGTGCCAGTTCTACGGACAGGGCACTGGATGAAAAACTGTTTTTT. This sequence encodes CASSTDRALDEKLFF.

The rearrangement uses TRBV5-5 and TRBJ2-6, with TRBD2 matching 7 bases. The J segment lost 7 bases and the V segment lost 0 bases, leaving 16 bases of the junction unmatched. The CDR3 has 19 amino acids. The germline V gene has CDR1 SGHKS and CDR2 YYEKEE (reference sequence). In nucleotides, the CDR3 is TGTGCCAGCAGCTTGGCCGGGGAGGGAGGTATATACAGAGCCAACGTCCTGACTTTC. It encodes CASSLAGEGGIYRANVLTF.

V and J are TRBV2 and TRBJ2-7, with 7 bases that match TRBD1. This CDR3 comprises 14 residues. V lost 5 bases and J lost 0; bases outside the gene matches: 4. Germline V lookup: CDR1 SNHLY, CDR2 FYNNEI. The CDR3 DNA follows: TGTGCCAGCAGTCGACAGGGAATCTCCTACGAGCAGTACTTC. Translation gives CASSRQGISYEQYF.

CDR3 residues: CASSVGNGGLDGYTF. In DNA form, the CDR3 reads TGTGCCAGCAGTGTCGGGAATGGGGGACTCGATGGCTACACCTTC. This rearrangement joins TRBV6-4 to TRBJ1-2, with a weak D call TRBD1 (5 bases). V was trimmed by 4 bases and J by 6 bases, leaving 18 bases between them. This CDR3 is built from 15 residues. Germline CDR1 MRHNA, CDR2 SNTAGT.

The V and J genes are TRBV9 and TRBJ2-7, with 7 bases identical to TRBD2. The germline CDR1 and CDR2 sequences are SGDLS and YYNGEE. The V and J ends lost 1 base and 7 bases, in that order; junction bases with no gene match: 8. The length of the CDR3 is 14 residues. For the CDR3, the DNA is TGTGCCAGCAGCGTACGGGAGGCCCCAAGGGAGCAGTACTTC. This codes for CASSVREAPREQYF.

The rearrangement joins TRBV7-6 to TRBJ1-3; D is uncertain. Trimming pared 1 base from V and 0 bases from J, leaving 10 bases between. The CDR3 extends over 16 amino acids. Germline V lookup: CDR1 SGHVS, CDR2 FNYEAQ. The CDR3 DNA sequence: TGTGCCAGCAGCTTAGGACACAGCCCCTCTGGAAACACCATATATTTT. It yields the protein CASSLGHSPSGNTIYF.

This chain uses TRBV5-5 with TRBJ1-6, with D hard to call. The V end was cut by 3 bases, the J end by 5 bases, with 15 bases between. Germline loops: CDR1 SGHKS, CDR2 YYEKEE (reference sequence). The CDR3 totals 16 residues. The CDR3 bases are TGTGCCAGCAGCTCGGAGGTGAGCCCCAATAATTCACCCCTCCACTTT. It yields the protein CASSSEVSPNNSPLHF.

This chain links TRBV6-5 with TRBJ1-3; tentative D call: TRBD1 (5 bases). Trimming removed 6 bases at V and 0 bases at J, with 12 bases between. The CDR3 covers 15 residues. Germline CDR1 MNHEY, CDR2 SVGAGI. CDR3 in amino acids: CASRPGGSSGNTIYF. The DNA of the CDR3 is TGTGCCAGCAGGCCTGGGGGGAGCTCTGGAAACACCATATATTTT.

This chain joins TRBV11-2 and TRBJ1-1, with D uncertain. The V gene's germline CDR1 is SGHAT and CDR2 FQNNGV. Trimming stripped 0 bases from V and 3 bases from J, with 5 bases between. The CDR3 extends over 13 amino acids. The CDR3 sequence is CASSLEIDTEAFF. The DNA for the CDR3 is TGTGCCAGCAGCTTAGAAATAGACACTGAAGCTTTCTTT.

V usage is TRBV4-2 and J usage is TRBJ1-6, with a possible D match to TRBD1 (6 bases). Trimming removed 3 bases at V and 10 bases at J, with 16 bases between. The V gene's germline CDR1 is LGHNA and CDR2 YNFKEQ. The CDR3 length is 15 residues. The CDR3 sequence: CASSHDRDRRSPLHF. Here the CDR3 DNA reads TGTGCCAGCAGCCATGATCGCGACAGGCGATCACCCCTCCACTTT.

The CDR3 region has the DNA TGCGCCAGCAGCTTGACATATGGCAATCAGCCCCAGCATTTT. This codes for CASSLTYGNQPQHF. The chain links TRBV5-1 to TRBJ1-5, with D hard to call. The V gene lost 1 base and the J gene lost 2 bases, with 7 bases spanning the gap. Germline values: CDR1 SGHRS, CDR2 YFSETQ. The CDR3 is 14 residues long.

The chain couples TRBV27 to TRBJ2-2; D not certain. CDR1 and CDR2 (germline): MNHEY, SMNVEV (reference sequence). The V gene lost 6 bases and the J gene lost 2 bases, with 10 bases spanning the gap. This CDR3 spans 14 amino acids. Here the CDR3 reads CASRARLNTGELFF. CDR3 coding DNA: TGTGCCAGCAGGGCCAGGCTAAACACCGGGGAGCTGTTTTTT.

This clone came up a few times. The rearrangement links TRBV9 to TRBJ1-3; D is undetermined. Germline CDR1 and CDR2: SGDLS and YYNGEE. V was trimmed by 4 bases and J by 3 bases, leaving 11 bases between them. The CDR3 is 14 amino acids. The CDR3 here is CASSPRVRGNTIYF. The DNA of the CDR3 is TGTGCCAGCAGCCCCCGGGTTCGTGGAAACACCATATATTTT.

The rearrangement links TRBV5-1 to TRBJ2-7, with 7 bases matching TRBD2. The length of the CDR3 is 16 residues. Germline V lookup: CDR1 SGHRS, CDR2 YFSETQ. Trimming took 0 bases from V and 5 from J; bases not matched to a gene: 11. This chain's CDR3 is CASSLAILALSDEQYF. DNA for the CDR3: TGCGCCAGCAGCTTGGCCATACTAGCGCTCAGCGACGAGCAGTACTTC. The whole variable domain, remainder taken from reference TRBV5-1 and TRBJ2-7, is KAGVTQTPRYLIKTRGQQVTLSCSPISGHRSVSWYQQTPGQGLQFLFEYFSETQRNKGNFPGRFSGRQFSNSRSEMNVSTLELGDSALYLCASSLAILALSDEQYFGPGTRLTVT.

The rearrangement uses TRBV6-2 or TRBV6-3 and TRBJ2-2; TRBD1 might be the D (6 bases). Trimming cost V 5 bases and J 6 bases, with 16 bases left between them. This CDR3 contains 15 residues. The germline V gene has CDR1 MNHEY and CDR2 SVGEGT. The CDR3 region has the DNA TGTGCCAGCAGTAAAAACAGGGAAGGGGCCGGGGAGCTGTTTTTT. Protein product: CASSKNREGAGELFF.

This rearrangement joins TRBV7-9 to TRBJ1-5; the match to TRBD1 covers 10 bases. V shed 1 base and J 5 bases; nucleotides not matched to a gene: 8. The germline gives CDR1 SEHNR, CDR2 FQNEAQ (reference sequence). The CDR3 is made up of 17 amino acids. CDR3 residues: CASSLVSGQGDDQPQHF. DNA of the CDR3: TGTGCCAGCAGCTTAGTTAGCGGACAGGGGGACGATCAGCCCCAGCATTTT.

The CDR3, as DNA: TGTGCCAGCAGTTACTCCTTTAGCGGGAGGGGAGAGACCCAGTACTTC. This codes for CASSYSFSGRGETQYF. The J gene is TRBJ2-5, the V gene TRBV6-5; 11 nucleotides match TRBD2. This CDR3 is built from 16 residues. After removal of 0 bases from V and 4 bases from J, the junction contained 4 bases not matched to a gene. Germline assignment: CDR1 MNHEY and CDR2 SVGAGI.

The J gene is TRBJ2-4, the V gene TRBV19, with D possibly being TRBD2 (8 bases). Trimming shortened V by 4 bases and J by 1 base, and 14 bases separated the two germline ends. The CDR3 extends over 16 amino acids. Germline-derived CDR1 and CDR2 are LNHDA and SQIVND (reference sequence). CDR3 sequence: CASSKGQREAKNIQYF. CDR3 coding DNA: TGTGCCAGTAGTAAGGGACAGCGGGAGGCCAAAAACATTCAGTACTTC.

This clone has only one observation. The chain couples TRBV28 to TRBJ2-7; D gene uncertain. The CDR3 is 12 amino acids. V was pared by 2 bases and J by 4 bases, with 6 bases between. Looked up from germline, CDR1 is MDHEN and CDR2 is SYDVKM. CDR3 amino acids: CASSLKRYEQYF. CDR3 DNA sequence: TGTGCCAGCAGTTTAAAGCGTTACGAGCAGTACTTC.

V and J are TRBV5-4 and TRBJ2-5; tentative D call: TRBD1 (5 bases). The CDR3 covers 13 residues. With 4 bases removed from V and 2 bases from J, the gap between germline ends came to 9 bases. From germline, CDR1 is SGHNT and CDR2 YYREEE (reference sequence). CDR3 sequence reads: CASSHDSQETQYF. CDR3 DNA: TGTGCCAGCAGCCATGACAGTCAAGAGACCCAGTACTTC.

The chain couples TRBV7-2 to TRBJ2-2; TRBD2 might be the D (5 bases). CDR3 length: 15 residues. The germline V gene has CDR1 SGHTA and CDR2 FQGNSA. The ends were cut back, 3 bases at V and 5 bases at J, with 13 bases in the middle. CDR3 nucleotides: TGTGCCAGCAGCTTGATTGGTAGCGTTACCGGGGAGCTGTTTTTT. Translation gives CASSLIGSVTGELFF.

The chain is built from TRBV7-9 and TRBJ1-6; TRBD1 might be the D (5 bases). Per germline, CDR1 SEHNR and CDR2 FQNEAQ (reference sequence). The CDR3 has 15 residues. V lost 5 bases and J lost 1, with 9 bases in between. The CDR3 here is CASSPGGSYNSPLHF. CDR3 coding DNA: TGTGCCAGCAGCCCGGGGGGATCCTATAATTCACCCCTCCACTTT.

J is TRBJ2-5 and V is TRBV9, with 10 bases lining up with TRBD2. V lost 3 bases and J lost 5; bases outside the gene matches: 10. Germline CDR1 is SGDLS and CDR2 is YYNGEE. The CDR3 runs to 16 residues. CDR3 sequence (DNA): TGTGCCAGCAGCGCCCCTGGTCTAGCGGGAGTCGAGACCCAGTACTTC. Its translation: CASSAPGLAGVETQYF.

This clone appeared once. The J gene is TRBJ1-2, the V gene TRBV30; 9 bases are a match to TRBD1. J gave up 6 bases and V 2 bases, and 10 bases lay outside the gene matches. This CDR3 is built from 15 residues. The germline V gene has CDR1 GTSNPN and CDR2 SVGIG (reference sequence). Here the CDR3 DNA reads TGTGCCTGGAGTACCCCCGACAGGGGGGCGAATGGCTACACCTTC. This codes for CAWSTPDRGANGYTF.

The sample holds one count of this clone. The chain carries TRBV9 and TRBJ2-3; D might be TRBD2 (6 bases). Trimming left V 0 bases short and J 5 bases short, with 16 bases between. Per the germline V gene, CDR1 is SGDLS and CDR2 is YYNGEE. The CDR3 is 16 residues long. CDR3 region: CASSVGGGLRGDTQYF. DNA of the CDR3: TGTGCCAGCAGCGTAGGCGGTGGACTACGGGGAGATACGCAGTATTTT.

The chain couples TRBV15 to TRBJ2-1; 8 bases match TRBD1. The CDR3 has 14 residues. Germline V gene sequence: CDR1 LNHNV, CDR2 YYDKDF (reference sequence). J lost 5 bases, V lost 5 bases, and 5 bases had no gene match. CDR3 nucleotide sequence: TGTGCCACCAGCCGCAGGGGGCTGGACAATGAGCAGTTCTTC. It codes for CATSRRGLDNEQFF.

The gene calls are TRBV9 and TRBJ1-1, with D maybe TRBD1 (5 bases). There are 13 residues in the CDR3. V was shortened by 3 bases and J by 8 bases, with 14 bases between the two germline ends. The germline V gene encodes CDR1 SGDLS and CDR2 YYNGEE. The CDR3 region is CASSAGTTDEAFF. DNA for the CDR3: TGTGCCAGCAGCGCCGGGACTACTGACGAAGCTTTCTTT.

The chain links TRBV7-9 to TRBJ1-2; 9 bases fit TRBD1. J lost 7 bases, V lost 1 base, and 4 bases had no gene match. This CDR3 region has 14 residues. Germline CDR1 is SEHNR and CDR2 is FQNEAQ (reference sequence). The CDR3 nucleotides are TGTGCCAGCAGCTTAGATACGACAGGGGGTGGCTACACCTTC. Translated: CASSLDTTGGGYTF.

The chain links TRBV11-2 to TRBJ1-2; D perhaps matches TRBD1 (6 bases). The germline V gene has CDR1 SGHAT and CDR2 FQNNGV. This CDR3 comprises 13 residues. V lost 6 bases, J lost 5 bases, and 13 bases lay in between. The CDR3 nucleotides read TGTGCCAGCAGGAATCAAGGGGGATATGGCTACACCTTC. It translates to CASRNQGGYGYTF.

The CDR3: CASSRTGGVYEQYF. The CDR3 DNA reads TGTGCCAGCAGCCGGACAGGGGGCGTCTACGAGCAGTACTTC. This chain joins TRBV6-5 and TRBJ2-7, with TRBD1 matching over 11 bases. The germline V gene encodes CDR1 MNHEY and CDR2 SVGAGI. The V gene end was trimmed by 6 bases and the J gene end by 3 bases; junction bases not matched to a gene: 4. This CDR3 has 14 amino acids.